This T cell receptor (beta chain) originates from a study of response to subunit inactivated influenza vaccine. CDR1 and CDR2 from the germline V gene are LGHDT and YNNKEL (reference sequence). V was shortened by 6 bases and J by 2 bases, with 18 bases between the two germline ends. The CDR3 contains 16 residues. Whole-study results and caveats: It was suggested by the authors that few new T cells are recruited by each seasonal influenza vaccination.

From the RT-PCR reads, TCRdb called clonotypes with MiXCR, one entry per CDR3 protein. There are around 570,000 distinct CDR3 sequences in the sample; over 9% occur only once, and about 11% lies in the top ten. For this clonotype: What it recognizes is unknown.

The same sample was also studied in work on T cells expressing NK-cell markers. That paper adds: Researchers built TCR beta cDNA using 5'RACE template switching with UMIs. Among the eight sequenced donors, seven tested HCMV-seropositive and one tested seronegative. A few donors' CD3+CD56-NKG2C+ cells were dominated by the same clonotypes.

Material: PBMCs from blood, obtained on the day of vaccination. The chain employs TRBV3-1 and TRBJ2-3; possibly TRBD1 for D (6 bases). The receptor was isolated from a man aged 45 to 65 who received an inactivated influenza vaccine. CDR3 loop: CASRTTRDKSTDTQYF. For the CDR3, the DNA is TGTGCCAGCAGGACTACCCGGGACAAGTCCACAGATACGCAGTATTTT.